The 21 T cell receptor beta chains in this list originate from one sample, sequenced in a study of blood T cells in healthy people across ages. Primed by a sample-barcoded 5' primer and a J-beta primer mix, a second PCR proceeded for roughly 6 to 12 cycles. Using its own MiXCR run on the 5' RACE reads, TCRdb lists one record per CDR3 protein. The sample yields 750,000 to 850,000 distinct CDR3 sequences, approximately 25% seen once. The data also belong to a second study, concerning T cells of mothers and their children.

The sample taken for sequencing was blood. Every receptor here comes from a boy aged 10-17 years in good health.

There are a few counts of this clonotype. This sequence joins TRBV20-1 and TRBJ2-1; TRBD2 might be the D (6 bases). The CDR3 runs 14 residues. The V end lost 5 bases, the J end lost 4 bases, and 15 bases lay between the germline ends. The V gene's germline CDR1 is DFQATT and CDR2 SNEGSKA (reference sequence). The CDR3 nucleotides read TGCAGTGCTGCTTCCGCGGGAATATACAATGAGCAGTTCTTC. Translated: CSAASAGIYNEQFF.

The chain combines TRBV7-9 with TRBJ1-1; maybe TRBD1 (6 bases). CDR1 and CDR2 (germline): SEHNR, FQNEAQ (reference sequence). This CDR3 has 14 residues. V lost 6 bases and J 1 base, leaving 12 bases between the germline ends. CDR3 coding DNA: TGTGCCAGCAGAAACAGACAGGAGAACACTGAAGCTTTCTTT. Its protein product is CASRNRQENTEAFF. The whole variable domain, remainder taken from reference TRBV7-9 and TRBJ1-1, is DTGVSQNPRHKITKRGQNVTFRCDPISEHNRLYWYRQTLGQGPEFLTYFQNEAQLEKSRLLSDRFSAERPKGSFSTLEIQRTEQGDSAMYLCASRNRQENTEAFFGQGTRLTVV.

This CDR3 is CAYKGAGSHLAKNIQYF. The CDR3, as DNA: TGTGCCTACAAGGGGGCCGGTTCTCATCTAGCCAAAAACATTCAGTACTTC. The chain links TRBV30 to TRBJ2-4; TRBD1 matches at 7 bases. Germline CDR1 GTSNPN, CDR2 SVGIG (reference sequence). The CDR3 runs 17 residues. The V segment lost 7 bases and the J segment 0 bases; nucleotides outside the gene matches: 15.

The chain is built from TRBV9 and TRBJ2-3, with TRBD2 as a possible D gene (5 bases). CDR1 is SGDLS and CDR2 is YYNGEE in the germline V gene. V shed 4 bases and J shed 4 bases, with 28 bases lying between them. This CDR3 region has 19 residues. CDR3 bases: TGTGCCAGCAGCTCCCCGGGGATCGGTAGATTGGGCTCCCCAGATACGCAGTATTTT. This encodes CASSSPGIGRLGSPDTQYF.

This clonotype was seen more than once but under ten times. V is TRBV20-1 and J is TRBJ2-1, with 10 bases that match TRBD2. Germline CDR1 is DFQATT and CDR2 is SNEGSKA (reference sequence). The CDR3 is 16 amino acids. With 0 bases clipped from V and 10 bases from J, the junction kept 12 bases outside the gene matches. CDR3 residues: CSARDRLAGVLGEQFF. CDR3 DNA: TGCAGTGCTAGAGATCGTCTAGCGGGAGTTCTTGGCGAGCAGTTCTTC.

There are a few counts of this clonotype. This chain links TRBV6-5 with TRBJ2-1; 13 bases fit TRBD2. CDR1 is MNHEY and CDR2 is SVGAGI in the germline V gene. V dropped 8 bases and J dropped 0; count of bases not matched to a gene: 7. The CDR3 runs 17 residues. The CDR3 nucleotides read TGTGCCAGCGGGACTAGCGGGGCCCTTGCCTCCTACAATGAGCAGTTCTTC. Its protein is CASGTSGALASYNEQFF.

Written as DNA, the CDR3 is TGTGCCAGCAGTTACGGACTAGCTAACGAGCAGTACTTC. Amino acid sequence: CASSYGLANEQYF. The rearrangement links TRBV6-5 to TRBJ2-5, with TRBD2 matching 8 bases. The J call is in doubt because the DNA end fits TRBJ2-7 better. CDR1 is MNHEY, CDR2 SVGAGI, per germline. CDR3 length: 13 residues.

This clonotype has just a few counts. CDR3 sequence: CASSLNGQGKYEKLFF. CDR3 coding DNA: TGTGCCAGCAGCCTCAACGGACAGGGGAAGTATGAAAAACTGTTTTTT. The rearrangement joins TRBV3-1 to TRBJ1-4, with 9 bases lining up with TRBD1. Germline assignment: CDR1 LGHDT and CDR2 YNNKEL (reference sequence). Losses at the gene ends were 4 bases for V and 6 bases for J; bases not matched to a gene: 9. This CDR3 region has 16 residues.

In DNA, the CDR3 is TGCAGTGTAGGAGACTCGACTAACTATGGCTACACCTTC. Translating gives CSVGDSTNYGYTF. The chain uses TRBV20-1 and TRBJ1-2; D unclear. Trimming left V 7 bases short and J 0 bases short, with 12 bases between. The CDR3 totals 13 residues. Per germline, CDR1 DFQATT and CDR2 SNEGSKA (reference sequence).

On this clonotype: One junction end disagrees with the germline gene, perhaps due to a read error. This chain joins TRBV12-3 or TRBV12-4 and TRBJ2-3, with a weak D call TRBD2 (6 bases). This CDR3 contains 17 residues. CDR3 protein: CASSTVEGPTSTDAQYF. The CDR3 region has the DNA TGTGCCAGCTCAACCGTAGAAGGCCCAACTAGCACAGATGCGCAGTATTTT.

The gene calls are TRBV2 and TRBJ2-5; perhaps TRBD2 as D (6 bases). The V gene's germline CDR1 is SNHLY and CDR2 FYNNEI. This CDR3 comprises 15 residues. V was pared by 10 bases and J by 5 bases, with 23 bases between. The CDR3 DNA sequence: TGTGCCACCTCCCGGGAGAGTGGGCGGGTCGAGACCCAGTACTTC. It encodes CATSRESGRVETQYF.

The rearrangement links TRBV19 to TRBJ2-5; D remains ambiguous. The J call may be in error: the DNA end matches TRBJ2-1 better. Per the germline V gene, CDR1 is LNHDA and CDR2 is SQIVND (reference sequence). The CDR3 sequence is 14 residues long. The CDR3 sequence is CASSIEGIQNEQFF. The CDR3 DNA reads as TGTGCCAGTAGTATAGAGGGAATACAGAATGAGCAGTTCTTC.

This clonotype was seen a single time. In DNA, the CDR3 is TGCAGTGCTAGAGATAAAATAGCGGGAGGCGCCGGGGAGCTGTTTTTT. Translation: CSARDKIAGGAGELFF. The chain recombines TRBV20-1 with TRBJ2-2; 10 nucleotides line up with TRBD2. With V trimmed by 0 bases and J by 6 bases, 7 bases remained unmatched. Germline V gives CDR1 DFQATT, CDR2 SNEGSKA (reference sequence). This CDR3 comprises 16 residues.

With regard to this clonotype: Its ends do not fully match the called genes, so a read error is possible. The chain joins TRBV15 to TRBJ2-7; 9 nucleotides line up with TRBD1. From germline, CDR1 is LNHNV and CDR2 YYDKDF (reference sequence). The CDR3 loop spans 13 amino acids. The CDR3 nucleotides read TGCGCCACCATCGGACAGGGGAGGAACGAGCAGTACTTC. This sequence encodes CATIGQGRNEQYF.

There are many counts of this clonotype. The J gene is TRBJ2-7, the V gene TRBV6-2 or TRBV6-3, with 8 nucleotides matching TRBD2. The CDR3 extends over 13 amino acids. V trimming: 6 bases; J trimming: 2 bases; junction bases outside the gene matches: 3. Germline CDR1 reads MNHEY; CDR2 reads SVGEGT. The DNA of the CDR3 is TGTGCCAGCAGGTTAGCGGGAACCTACGAGCAGTACTTC. Translation gives CASRLAGTYEQYF.

The rearrangement uses TRBV3-1 and TRBJ2-5; TRBD2 aligns across 10 bases. Looked up from germline, CDR1 is LGHDT and CDR2 is YNNKEL (reference sequence). With 4 bases clipped from V and 5 bases from J, the junction kept 13 bases outside the gene matches. This CDR3 comprises 17 residues. The CDR3 loop is CASSPERGGSTLETQYF. Written as DNA, the CDR3 is TGTGCCAGCAGCCCAGAGCGGGGGGGATCGACGTTGGAGACCCAGTACTTC.

In its sample, this clonotype was seen a few times. The junction differs from germline at one of its ends, possibly a read error. This sequence joins TRBV25-1 and TRBJ1-4, with D uncertain. The CDR3 contains 15 residues. CDR1 and CDR2 from the germline V gene are MGHDK and SYGVNS. CDR3 in DNA: TGTGCCGGCAGTGATTTTCGGGGTCTGGAGGAAAAACTGTTTTTT. It specifies CAGSDFRGLEEKLFF. Together with reference TRBV25-1 and TRBJ1-4, the CDR3 gives the full variable domain: EADIYQTPRYLVIGTGKKITLECSQTMGHDKMYWYQQDPGMELHLIHYSYGVNSTEKGDLSSESTVSRIRTEHFPLTLESARPSHTSQYLCAGSDFRGLEEKLFFGSGTQLSVL.

V gene TRBV29-1 combines with J gene TRBJ2-5; weak D call: TRBD2 (6 bases). With 3 bases removed from V and 2 bases from J, the gap between germline ends came to 19 bases. The CDR3 covers 16 residues. Per germline, CDR1 SQVTM and CDR2 ANQGSEA. CDR3 DNA: TGCAGCGTTGACGGCCGGGGGACCAATCGACAAGAGACCCAGTACTTC. It codes for CSVDGRGTNRQETQYF. Complete variable domain (other parts from reference TRBV29-1 and TRBJ2-5): SAVISQKPSRDICQRGTSLTIQCQVDSQVTMMFWYRQQPGQSLTLIATANQGSEATYESGFVIDKFPISRPNLTFSTLTVSNMSPEDSSIYLCSVDGRGTNRQETQYFGPGTRLLVL.

V is TRBV5-6 and J is TRBJ1-1; the D is unclear. Trimming removed 4 bases from V and 4 bases from J, with 20 bases in between. This CDR3 comprises 16 residues. Germline V gene data show CDR1 as SGHDT and CDR2 as YYEEEE. The CDR3 protein is CASSRGDLVRSTEAFF. CDR3 coding DNA: TGTGCCAGCAGCCGAGGAGATTTGGTCCGGAGCACTGAAGCTTTCTTT. Together with reference TRBV5-6 and TRBJ1-1, the CDR3 gives the full variable domain: DAGVTQSPTHLIKTRGQQVTLRCSPKSGHDTVSWYQQALGQGPQFIFQYYEEEERQRGNFPDRFSGHQFPNYSSELNVNALLLGDSALYLCASSRGDLVRSTEAFFGQGTRLTVV.

As regards this clonotype: A read error may account for a junction end that differs from germline. The rearrangement joins TRBV6-6 to TRBJ1-2; a possible D gene is TRBD1 (6 bases). The CDR3 spans 11 residues. Germline CDR1 and CDR2: MNHNY and SVGAGI (reference sequence). The CDR3 reads CATGTLYVYTF. DNA of the CDR3: TGTGCCACCGGGACACTCTATGTCTACACCTTC.

V is TRBV5-1 and J is TRBJ1-2, with TRBD1 identical over 11 bases. This CDR3 has 15 residues. Germline CDR1 SGHRS, CDR2 YFSETQ. V lost 1 base to trimming and J lost 6 bases; unmatched junction nucleotides: 5. CDR3 in DNA: TGCGCCAGCAGCTTGAGGACAGGGGGCGGTGATGGCTACACCTTC. Its translation: CASSLRTGGGDGYTF.